A selection of T cell receptor beta chains follows, all from one sample in a study of T cell responses to AZD1222 COVID-19 vaccine. The method was immunoSEQ multiplex PCR; TCRdb's version includes in-frame clones alone and lacks a portion of them. The repertoire holds about 130,000 clones, with roughly 92% as singletons. The sequences come from peripheral blood, collected 28 days after the second AZD1222 dose. All receptors come from an adult who received the AZD1222 COVID-19 vaccine. Each CDR3 is given with its conserved first and last residue. D genes are given only for firm matches. A row's size may be missing; if present it is once, few, many or a size class.

v_call	j_call	d_call	clone_size	cdr3_nt	cdr3_aa
TRBV5-6	TRBJ2-7	-	-	TGTGCCAGCAGCTTGGGTGGGGGCCTCTCCTACGAGCAGTACTTC	CASSLGGGLSYEQYF
TRBV19	TRBJ2-7	TRBD2	-	TGTGCCAGTAGTATAGGGACTAGCGGAGCCTACGAGCAGTACTTC	CASSIGTSGAYEQYF
TRBV30	TRBJ1-4	-	-	TGTGCCTGGAGTGACCCTCGGGCGTTCAATGAAAAACTGTTTTTT	CAWSDPRAFNEKLFF
TRBV20-1	TRBJ2-7	-	-	TGCAGTGCTGGGAATTACTACGAGCAGTACTTC	CSAGNYYEQYF
TRBV19	TRBJ1-2	TRBD1	-	TGTGCCAGTACCCAATCACGGGACAGGGTCTCTGGCTACACCTTC	CASTQSRDRVSGYTF
TRBV6-5	TRBJ1-1	TRBD1	-	TGTGCCAGCAGCCGGACAGGGCAGGGCACTGAAGCTTTCTTT	CASSRTGQGTEAFF
TRBV4-3	TRBJ2-7	TRBD1	-	TGCGCCAGCAGCCAACAGGGGAGACAGGGGGACGAGCAGTACTTC	CASSQQGRQGDEQYF
TRBV18	TRBJ1-5	-	-	TGTGCCAGCTCACCAAACCAGGAGAGAGGTCAGCCCCAGCATTTT	CASSPNQERGQPQHF
TRBV14	TRBJ1-2	-	-	TGTGCCAGCAGCCCCACGTCAGGAAGCTATGGCTACACCTTC	CASSPTSGSYGYTF
TRBV4-3	TRBJ2-1	-	-	TGCGCCAGCAGCCTAATATTAAGGGATGAGCAGTTCTTC	CASSLILRDEQFF
TRBV7-2	TRBJ2-7	-	once	TGTGCCAGCAGCCCCTCCTACGAGCAGTACTTC	CASSPSYEQYF
TRBV11-2	TRBJ1-6	TRBD1	-	TGTGCCAGCAGCTTAGGACAGGGTTATAATTCACCCCTCCACTTT	CASSLGQGYNSPLHF
TRBV20-1	TRBJ1-1	-	-	TGCAGTGCTAGAGATATAGAAGCTTTCTTT	CSARDIEAFF
TRBV3-1/TRBV3-2	TRBJ1-2	-	-	TGTGCCAGCTTCGGGGATTCCCCTAACTATGGCTACACCTTC	CASFGDSPNYGYTF
TRBV6-5	TRBJ1-5	-	-	TGTGCCAGCAGATCCGGGGGGTCTAGCAATCAGCCCCAGCATTTT	CASRSGGSSNQPQHF
TRBV6-5	TRBJ2-7	-	-	TGTGCCAGCAATCAACAGGATCCCGACGAGCAGTACTTC	CASNQQDPDEQYF
TRBV6-5	TRBJ1-1	-	once	TGTGCCAGCAGCCCCTTGGGGGGGAACACTGAAGCTTTCTTT	CASSPLGGNTEAFF
TRBV28	TRBJ2-1	TRBD2	-	TGTGCCAGCAGTTTAGGGACTAGGGGTGAGCAGTTCTTC	CASSLGTRGEQFF
TRBV18	TRBJ2-1	TRBD2	-	TGTGCCAGCTCACCGGTCCTAGCGGCAATCTCCTACAATGAGCAGTTCTTC	CASSPVLAAISYNEQFF
TRBV6-6	TRBJ1-3	-	-	TGTGCCAGCAGTTACCGAAACACCATATATTTT	CASSYRNTIYF
TRBV30	TRBJ2-1	TRBD2	-	TGTGCCTGGTCACTAGCGGCCTACAATGAGCAGTTCTTC	CAWSLAAYNEQFF
TRBV11-2	TRBJ1-1	-	-	TGTGCCAGCAGCTTAGAAGCAAGGGTCTTCTTCTCGAACACTGAAGCTTTCTTT	CASSLEARVFFSNTEAFF
TRBV5-8	TRBJ1-2	-	-	TGTGCCAGCAGCTTCAGGACTGACTATGGCTACACCTTC	CASSFRTDYGYTF
TRBV12-3/TRBV12-4	TRBJ2-1	-	-	TGTGCCAGCAGAAGGGGGGCCCTCCGTGAGCAGTTCTTC	CASRRGALREQFF
TRBV4-2	TRBJ2-1	-	-	TGTGCCAGCAGCGGGGGGGCCGATGAGCAGTTCTTC	CASSGGADEQFF
TRBV19	TRBJ2-7	TRBD1	-	TGTGCCAGTAGTACGGGGGACAGGGGCTACGAGCAGTACTTC	CASSTGDRGYEQYF
TRBV2	TRBJ2-7	-	-	TGTGCCAGCCTCCCTACACGTCTCAGCTCCTACGAGCAGTACTTC	CASLPTRLSSYEQYF
TRBV2	TRBJ1-2	TRBD1	-	TGTGCCAGCAGTGAGATAGGGGGCAGCGATGGCTACACCTTC	CASSEIGGSDGYTF
TRBV10-3	TRBJ2-2	TRBD1	-	TGTGCCATCAGGGGACAGGGTCAGGGCACCGGGGAGCTGTTTTTT	CAIRGQGQGTGELFF
TRBV18	TRBJ2-3	TRBD2	-	TGTGCCAGCTCACCCCTAGCGGGGGGGCCAGATACGCAGTATTTT	CASSPLAGGPDTQYF
TRBV5-1	TRBJ2-2	-	-	TGCGCCAGCAGCTTGGTCGCGAACACCGGGGAGCTGTTTTTT	CASSLVANTGELFF
TRBV6-2/TRBV6-3	TRBJ1-1	-	-	TGTGCCAGCAGTTACTGGGTGAACACTGAAGCTTTCTTT	CASSYWVNTEAFF
TRBV5-1	TRBJ2-7	TRBD1	-	TGCGCCAGCAGCAGCTCCGGGACAGGGTGGTACGAGCAGTACTTC	CASSSSGTGWYEQYF
TRBV6-5	TRBJ1-5	-	-	TGTGCCAGCAGTTACCAAGGGGCCACCAGAGAGCCCCAGCATTTT	CASSYQGATREPQHF
TRBV28	TRBJ2-7	-	-	TGTGCCAGCAGTTTGAGAACCGGTACCTACGAGCAGTACTTC	CASSLRTGTYEQYF
TRBV19	TRBJ1-1	TRBD1	-	TGTGCCAGTAGGGTTTCGGGACAGATGAACACTGAAGCTTTCTTT	CASRVSGQMNTEAFF
TRBV7-8	TRBJ1-4	-	-	TGTGCCAGCAGCTTTGGGCAGAGGGGTGAAAAACTGTTTTTT	CASSFGQRGEKLFF
TRBV5-1	TRBJ1-2	TRBD1	-	TGCGCCAGCAGCGCCGGGACAGTAACCTATGGCTACACCTTC	CASSAGTVTYGYTF
TRBV7-3	TRBJ1-5	TRBD1	-	TGTGCCAGCAGCCGGACAGGGGCTCAGCCCCAGCATTTT	CASSRTGAQPQHF
TRBV19	TRBJ2-2	-	-	TGTGCCAGTAGTATAAGGAGGGGTCGGACCGGGGAGCTGTTTTTT	CASSIRRGRTGELFF
TRBV3-1/TRBV3-2	TRBJ1-1	-	-	TGTGCCAGCAGCCAGAGGGAGCTGAACACTGAAGCTTTCTTT	CASSQRELNTEAFF
TRBV3-1/TRBV3-2	TRBJ1-1	-	-	TGTGCCAGCAGCCACGGGTCCACTGAAGCTTTCTTT	CASSHGSTEAFF
TRBV1	TRBJ2-7	-	-	TGCACCAGCAGCCAAATTCGCACAGGTGGGGCTTTTCGCTACGAGCAGTACTTC	CTSSQIRTGGAFRYEQYF
TRBV12-3/TRBV12-4	TRBJ1-2	-	-	TGTGCCAGCAGCGCTGCTCATAAACATGGCTACACCTTC	CASSAAHKHGYTF
TRBV30	TRBJ1-2	-	-	TGTGCCTGGAGCCCCGGGGGAGGGTACTATGGCTACACCTTC	CAWSPGGGYYGYTF
TRBV19	TRBJ2-1	TRBD2	-	TGTGCCAGTAGTATATCTAGCGGGGATTGGAATGAGCAGTTCTTC	CASSISSGDWNEQFF
TRBV25-1	TRBJ1-1	-	few	TGTGCCAGCAGTGAACGGGGAGTAGATACTGAAGCTTTCTTT	CASSERGVDTEAFF
TRBV7-3	TRBJ1-1	-	-	TGTGCCAGCAGCTTATCCGGGAACACTGAAGCTTTCTTT	CASSLSGNTEAFF
TRBV24-1	TRBJ2-4	-	-	TGTGCCACCAGTGATTTCAGGCAGGGTAAAAACATTCAGTACTTC	CATSDFRQGKNIQYF
TRBV7-9	TRBJ2-5	-	-	TGTGCCAGCAGCTTCCGTGGGGAGACCCAGTACTTC	CASSFRGETQYF
TRBV29-1	TRBJ1-1	TRBD1	-	TGCAGCGCCCGGACAGGGGGGGACACTGAAGCTTTCTTT	CSARTGGDTEAFF